The entry that follows covers one T cell receptor beta chain sequence. The data are from a study of technical replicates of blood from a handful of donors. V was pared by 6 bases and J by 2 bases, with 13 bases of the junction left unmatched. The CDR3 consists of 19 residues. CDR1 and CDR2 from the germline V gene are SGHDT and YYEEEE. TCRdb keeps only in-frame clones here, not all; method: immunoSEQ multiplex PCR. The repertoire holds about 54,000 clones, with roughly 94% as singletons. The clonotype comes from a human donor in good health. Input material: T cells isolated from PBMCs. This chain joins TRBV5-6 and TRBJ2-5; TRBD2 agrees at 16 bases. The CDR3 is CASTTSPGLAGGWQETQYF. CDR3 nucleotides: TGTGCCAGCACCACATCCCCGGGACTAGCGGGAGGGTGGCAAGAGACCCAGTACTTC.